This entry is about one TCR beta chain. Cohort 3 recovered donors had two negative PCRs, clearance, or symptom resolution. This sample was included in a study of blood T cell repertoires in COVID-19. TCRdb keeps only in-frame clones here, not all; method: immunoSEQ multiplex PCR. The sample has about 180,000 clones; 80% to 90% are singletons. The CDR3 totals 15 residues. V lost 5 bases to trimming and J lost 3 bases; unmatched junction nucleotides: 7. The V gene's germline CDR1 is SGDLS and CDR2 YYNGEE. The TCR sequence derives from a man aged 45-60 years who had recovered from COVID-19. Sequenced input: PBMCs or T cells enriched from blood (not recorded which). The chain combines TRBV9 with TRBJ2-3, with 9 bases matching TRBD2. The chain's CDR3 is CASRMSAGGTDTQYF. CDR3 nucleotide sequence: TGTGCCAGCAGGATGTCAGCGGGGGGTACAGATACGCAGTATTTT.